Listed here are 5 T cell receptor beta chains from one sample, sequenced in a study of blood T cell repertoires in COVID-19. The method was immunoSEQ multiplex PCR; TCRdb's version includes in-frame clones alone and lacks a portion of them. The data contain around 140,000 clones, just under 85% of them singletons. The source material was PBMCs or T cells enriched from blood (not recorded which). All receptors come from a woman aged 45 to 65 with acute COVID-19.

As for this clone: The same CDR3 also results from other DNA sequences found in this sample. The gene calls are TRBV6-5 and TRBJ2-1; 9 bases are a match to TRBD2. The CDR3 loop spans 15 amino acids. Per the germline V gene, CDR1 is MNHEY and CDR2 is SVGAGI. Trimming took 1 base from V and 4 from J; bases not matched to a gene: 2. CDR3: CASSYFLAGYNEQFF. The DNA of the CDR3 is TGTGCCAGCAGTTACTTTCTAGCGGGGTACAATGAGCAGTTCTTC.

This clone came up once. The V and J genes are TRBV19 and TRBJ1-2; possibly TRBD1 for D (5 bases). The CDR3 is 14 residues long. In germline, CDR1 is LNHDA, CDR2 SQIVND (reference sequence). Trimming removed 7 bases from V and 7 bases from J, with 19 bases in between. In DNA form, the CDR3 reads TGTGCCAGTACACCTGGGGCAGGAGGGGCTGGCTACACCTTC. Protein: CASTPGAGGAGYTF.

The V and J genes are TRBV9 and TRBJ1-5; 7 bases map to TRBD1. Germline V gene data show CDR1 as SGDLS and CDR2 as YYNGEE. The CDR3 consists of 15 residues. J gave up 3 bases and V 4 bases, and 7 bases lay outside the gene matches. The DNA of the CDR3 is TGTGCCAGCAGCCGGGAGGGGGCGGACAATCAGCCCCAGCATTTT. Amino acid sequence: CASSREGADNQPQHF.

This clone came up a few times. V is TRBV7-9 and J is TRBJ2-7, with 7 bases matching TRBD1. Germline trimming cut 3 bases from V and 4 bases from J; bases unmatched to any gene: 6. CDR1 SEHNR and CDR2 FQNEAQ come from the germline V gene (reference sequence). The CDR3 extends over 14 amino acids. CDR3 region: CASSFRTGEYEQYF. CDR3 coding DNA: TGTGCCAGCAGCTTCAGGACAGGAGAATACGAGCAGTACTTC.

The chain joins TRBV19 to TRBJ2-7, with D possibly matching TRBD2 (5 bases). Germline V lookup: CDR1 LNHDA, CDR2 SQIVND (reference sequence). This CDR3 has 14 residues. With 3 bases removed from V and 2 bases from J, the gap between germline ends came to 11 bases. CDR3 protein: CASSIGRGTYEQYF. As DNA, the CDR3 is TGTGCCAGTAGTATTGGAAGAGGGACCTACGAGCAGTACTTC.